This TCR beta chain was sequenced in a study of blood T cells in healthy people across ages. Whole-study context: With template switching, about one barcoded beta molecule was captured per two T cells.

Combining a sample-barcoded 5' primer with a J-beta primer mix, a second PCR ran for about 7 to 11 cycles. The authors tagged each cDNA molecule using a template-switch adaptor with 12 random nucleotides. Sequencing yielded, for each sample, at least 2.5 million paired-end reads carrying CDR3. TCRdb recomputed calls from the 5' RACE reads with MiXCR, one row per CDR3 protein. The data contain around 710,000 distinct CDR3 sequences, roughly 45% of them seen just once; the ten biggest clones take up approximately 22%. The people who gave samples were healthy Caucasians from Russia, aged 6 to 90. Germline V gene sequence: CDR1 DFQATT, CDR2 SNEGSKA (reference sequence). The CDR3 length is 15 residues. Remarks on this clonotype: This may arise from a read error, as a much more abundant clone is one base away.

The material sequenced was blood. The clonotype originates from a woman aged 55-75 years in good health. The chain uses TRBV20-1 and TRBJ2-7; tentatively, D is TRBD1 or TRBD2 (6 bases each). The J call is doubtful: the DNA matches TRBJ2-4 better. The CDR3 loop is CSAGVGGGSKSIQYF. CDR3 coding DNA: TGCAGTGCCGGGGTCGGGGGCGGCTCCAAAAGCATTCAGTACTTC.